A single sample gave rise to the 23 T cell receptor beta chains below, sequenced in a study of cytomegalovirus exposure and HLA in healthy donors. PCR primers comprised 60 Vbeta and 13 Jbeta primers. TCRdb keeps only in-frame clones here, not all; method: immunoSEQ multiplex PCR. The sample contains about 77,000 clones, 78% of which appear only once. Sequencing was performed on PBMCs. Receptor source: a man in his forties or fifties in good health and CMV-seronegative.

CDR3 sequence (DNA): TGTGCCAGCAGTTTAGTCCTGAACACCGGGGAGCTGTTTTTT. This sequence encodes CASSLVLNTGELFF. The chain recombines TRBV27 with TRBJ2-2; no reliable D call. The ends were cut back, 2 bases at V and 1 base at J, with 5 bases in the middle. The germline V gene has CDR1 MNHEY and CDR2 SMNVEV (reference sequence). There are 14 residues in the CDR3.

V gene TRBV9 combines with J gene TRBJ2-5; 9 bases align to TRBD1. From germline, CDR1 is SGDLS and CDR2 YYNGEE. The CDR3 runs 15 residues. Trimming cost V 5 bases and J 5 bases; bases outside gene matches: 10. The CDR3 DNA sequence: TGTGCCAGCAGTACTACAGGGGGCGTTGGGGAGACCCAGTACTTC. It translates to CASSTTGGVGETQYF.

This rearrangement joins TRBV4-2 to TRBJ1-2; D is unclear. The CDR3 length is 12 residues. Germline V gene lookup returns CDR1 LGHNA and CDR2 YNFKEQ. V dropped 3 bases and J dropped 8 bases, with 10 bases sitting between them. The CDR3 loop reads CASSQAPGGYTF. CDR3 in DNA: TGTGCCAGCAGCCAGGCCCCCGGGGGCTACACCTTC.

This sequence joins TRBV9 and TRBJ2-1; weak D call: TRBD2 (5 bases). V shed 7 bases and J shed 5 bases, with 10 bases lying between them. The length of the CDR3 is 12 residues. The germline CDR1 and CDR2 sequences are SGDLS and YYNGEE. The CDR3 protein is CASGLANNEQFF. CDR3 DNA sequence: TGTGCCAGCGGGCTAGCAAACAATGAGCAGTTCTTC.

The chain links TRBV5-1 to TRBJ2-5; 12 bases fit TRBD1. This CDR3 comprises 15 residues. V gave up 4 bases and J gave up 5 bases; unmatched junction bases: 6. CDR1 SGHRS and CDR2 YFSETQ come from the germline V gene. CDR3 amino acids: CASSGGQGAGETQYF. CDR3 sequence (DNA): TGCGCCAGCAGCGGGGGACAGGGGGCGGGGGAGACCCAGTACTTC.

The chain carries TRBV10-3 and TRBJ2-6; TRBD1 is a possible D gene (7 bases). CDR3 length: 17 amino acids. V dropped 3 bases and J dropped 0 bases, with 12 bases sitting between them. Germline V gene sequence: CDR1 ENHRY, CDR2 SYGVKD. This CDR3 is CAISDSGGSSGANVLTF. CDR3 DNA: TGTGCCATCAGTGACTCAGGGGGGAGCTCTGGGGCCAACGTCCTGACTTTC.

V usage is TRBV6-5 and J usage is TRBJ2-4; 10 bases match TRBD1. With V trimmed by 6 bases and J by 8 bases, 7 bases remained unmatched. Germline loops: CDR1 MNHEY, CDR2 SVGAGI. The CDR3 is made up of 14 amino acids. The CDR3 sequence is CASRRQGAVDIQYF. The DNA of the CDR3 is TGTGCCAGCAGGAGACAGGGGGCAGTGGACATTCAGTACTTC.

The V and J genes are TRBV7-3 and TRBJ2-2, with D hard to call. This CDR3 has 16 residues. Germline loops: CDR1 SGHTA, CDR2 FQGTGA. V was pared by 2 bases and J by 0 bases, with 10 bases between. The chain's CDR3 is CASSLFAVTNTGELFF. As DNA, the CDR3 is TGTGCCAGCAGCTTATTTGCGGTAACGAACACCGGGGAGCTGTTTTTT. Full variable domain (rest looked up from reference TRBV7-3 and TRBJ2-2): GAGVSQTPSNKVTEKGKYVELRCDPISGHTALYWYRQSLGQGPEFLIYFQGTGAADDSGLPNDRFFAVRPEGSVSTLKIQRTERGDSAVYLCASSLFAVTNTGELFFGEGSRLTVL.

Worth noting for this clone: An end of the junction does not agree with germline; a read error may underlie this. The V gene is TRBV27, the J gene TRBJ2-6; 7 bases map to TRBD2. From germline, CDR1 is MNHEY and CDR2 SMNVEV (reference sequence). This CDR3 is 17 amino acids long. This CDR3 reads CASSSAGAPAGANGLTF. DNA of the CDR3: TGTGCCAGCAGTTCTGCGGGAGCGCCAGCTGGGGCCAACGGCCTGACTTTC.

This chain uses TRBV5-6 with TRBJ2-3; perhaps TRBD2 as D (6 bases). Trimming stripped 1 base from V and 3 bases from J, with 9 bases between. The length of the CDR3 is 14 residues. Germline V gene lookup returns CDR1 SGHDT and CDR2 YYEEEE. The chain's CDR3 is CASSLYGRTDTQYF. The CDR3 DNA reads as TGTGCCAGCAGCTTGTACGGGAGAACAGATACGCAGTATTTT.

This clone appeared a few times. The gene calls are TRBV5-1 and TRBJ2-5, with unresolved D. Germline V lookup: CDR1 SGHRS, CDR2 YFSETQ. Trimming stripped 0 bases from V and 5 bases from J, with 11 bases between. The length of the CDR3 is 14 residues. The CDR3 DNA sequence: TGCGCCAGCAGCTTGGCGCGTGAGAAGGAGACCCAGTACTTC. Translated: CASSLAREKETQYF.

The rearrangement links TRBV6-4 to TRBJ1-6; TRBD1 aligns across 9 bases. This CDR3 has 13 amino acids. The V gene's germline CDR1 is MRHNA and CDR2 SNTAGT. V was clipped by 2 bases and J by 13 bases; unmatched bases: 3. The CDR3 reads CASSDTGTGPLHF. The CDR3 DNA is TGTGCCAGCAGTGACACCGGGACAGGGCCCCTCCACTTT.

The chain uses TRBV6-5 and TRBJ1-2; possible D gene TRBD1, 6 bases. The CDR3 is made up of 13 amino acids. V lost 7 bases to trimming and J lost 4 bases, with 13 bases between them. Germline V CDR1 and CDR2: MNHEY, SVGAGI. The DNA of the CDR3 is TGTGCCAGCACTACACAGGGCCTCTATGGCTACACCTTC. This gives the protein CASTTQGLYGYTF.

The sample holds a few counts of this clone. The chain uses TRBV7-9 and TRBJ2-1; perhaps TRBD2 as D (6 bases). Per the germline V gene, CDR1 is SEHNR and CDR2 is FQNEAQ (reference sequence). CDR3 length: 15 residues. Trimming took 1 base from V and 3 from J, leaving 10 bases between them. The CDR3 here is CASSLGRAVYNEQFF. Here the CDR3 DNA reads TGTGCCAGCAGCTTAGGGAGGGCCGTCTACAATGAGCAGTTCTTC.

V and J are TRBV2 and TRBJ2-2; the D gene is possibly TRBD1 (6 bases). The germline gives CDR1 SNHLY, CDR2 FYNNEI. This CDR3 is 13 amino acids long. With 6 bases removed from V and 7 bases from J, the gap between germline ends came to 12 bases. CDR3 sequence: CASSLTGFGELFF. The DNA of the CDR3 is TGTGCCAGCAGCCTGACAGGATTCGGGGAGCTGTTTTTT.

The chain has TRBV5-1 and TRBJ2-7; possible D gene TRBD2, 5 bases. This CDR3 has 14 amino acids. Trimming stripped 0 bases from V and 3 bases from J, with 10 bases between. Germline lookup yields CDR1 SGHRS and CDR2 YFSETQ. CDR3 region: CASSLVPGNYEQYF. The CDR3 DNA sequence: TGCGCCAGCAGCTTGGTACCCGGGAACTACGAGCAGTACTTC. Variable domain in full (rest from reference TRBV5-1 and TRBJ2-7): KAGVTQTPRYLIKTRGQQVTLSCSPISGHRSVSWYQQTPGQGLQFLFEYFSETQRNKGNFPGRFSGRQFSNSRSEMNVSTLELGDSALYLCASSLVPGNYEQYFGPGTRLTVT.

The V gene is TRBV14, the J gene TRBJ2-5, with D uncertain. The V and J ends lost 1 base and 5 bases respectively, with 8 bases between them. CDR1 and CDR2 (germline): SGHDN, FVKESK. The length of the CDR3 is 13 residues. In DNA, the CDR3 is TGTGCCAGCAGCCAAGCCCCCAGGGAGACCCAGTACTTC. This gives the protein CASSQAPRETQYF.

This sequence joins TRBV9 and TRBJ2-7, with 10 bases that match TRBD2. V dropped 0 bases and J dropped 6; count of bases not matched to a gene: 6. This CDR3 region has 15 residues. Germline CDR1 and CDR2: SGDLS and YYNGEE. The CDR3: CASSVGAGGPFEQYF. CDR3 nucleotide sequence: TGTGCCAGCAGCGTAGGAGCGGGAGGGCCCTTCGAGCAGTACTTC.

The V gene is TRBV19, the J gene TRBJ1-6; 8 nucleotides match TRBD1. Germline CDR1 is LNHDA and CDR2 is SQIVND (reference sequence). The V gene end was trimmed by 5 bases and the J gene end by 9 bases; junction bases not matched to a gene: 9. This CDR3 is 15 amino acids long. The CDR3 DNA reads as TGTGCCAGTAGTCCCTTGGCCACAGGGGGTTCACCCCTCCACTTT. This translates into CASSPLATGGSPLHF.

Only a few counts were recorded for this clone. CDR3 region: CASSLLRLAGGVEQFF. The CDR3 nucleotides read TGCGCCAGCAGCCTCCTCAGACTAGCGGGAGGGGTGGAGCAGTTCTTC. The chain joins TRBV4-1 to TRBJ2-1; 14 bases line up with TRBD2. J gave up 10 bases and V 4 bases, and 9 bases lay outside the gene matches. This CDR3 spans 16 amino acids. Germline V lookup: CDR1 MGHRA, CDR2 YSYEKL.

The chain is built from TRBV4-2 and TRBJ2-5, with 8 bases identical to TRBD2. J was trimmed by 5 bases and V by 1 base; bases with no gene match: 6. There are 15 residues in the CDR3. CDR1 LGHNA and CDR2 YNFKEQ come from the germline V gene. CDR3 sequence reads: CASSQVGAGEETQYF. In nucleotides, the CDR3 is TGTGCCAGCAGCCAAGTTGGAGCGGGAGAGGAGACCCAGTACTTC.

This clone was observed a handful of times. The chain is built from TRBV7-9 and TRBJ2-3; D remains unclear. The V and J ends lost 5 bases and 2 bases respectively, with 5 bases between them. Germline V lookup: CDR1 SEHNR, CDR2 FQNEAQ (reference sequence). The CDR3 loop spans 12 amino acids. Here the CDR3 reads CASSVSTDTQYF. The CDR3, as DNA: TGTGCCAGCAGCGTATCCACAGATACGCAGTATTTT.

This clone occurred once. A read error may account for a junction end that differs from germline. At the DNA level, this CDR3 is encoded by other sequences in the same sample as well. The genes are TRBV11-2 and TRBJ1-2; 7 positions agree with TRBD1. The CDR3 has 15 amino acids. Per germline, CDR1 SGHAT and CDR2 FQNNGV. The CDR3 coding sequence is TGCGCCAGCAGTACCATGCCGGGACAGAAAACTGGCTACACCTTC. Its translation is CASSTMPGQKTGYTF.